Listed below are T cell receptor beta chains from one sample, sequenced in a study of CD8+ T cells in alopecia areata. Measured with immunoSEQ multiplex PCR; TCRdb has only the in-frame clones, and not every one. The table records roughly 120,000 clones, 53% of them present only once. Sequences were derived from CD4+ T cells sorted from blood, sampled at week 4, from a patient treated with tofacitinib. These receptors all come from a human donor with alopecia areata. Each CDR3 is given with its conserved first and last residue. The D gene is left open where the match is weak. Not every row has a clone size; where given, it reads once, few, many or a size class.

- TRBJ1-1 TRBV30 - CAWKRMNTEAFF TGTGCCTGGAAGAGGATGAACACTGAAGCTTTCTTT
- TRBJ2-3 TRBV2 - CASSSTGPPDTQYF TGTGCCAGCAGTTCGACGGGCCCTCCAGATACGCAGTATTTT
once TRBJ2-7 TRBV29-1 TRBD2 CSARTSGRGYEQYF TGCAGCGCCCGAACTAGCGGGAGAGGGTACGAGCAGTACTTC
few TRBJ2-1 TRBV19 TRBD1 CASSIRTGGSYNEQFF TGTGCCAGTAGTATACGGACAGGGGGCTCCTACAATGAGCAGTTCTTC
many TRBJ2-1 TRBV14 - CASSQDLRTPPFF TGTGCCAGCAGCCAAGATCTAAGGACTCCCCCGTTCTTC
- TRBJ1-5 TRBV19 TRBD1 CASRGVAGGNQPQHF TGTGCCAGTAGGGGAGTGGCAGGGGGGAATCAGCCCCAGCATTTT
- TRBJ2-3 TRBV5-1 - CASRAREADTQYF TGCGCCAGCAGGGCTAGGGAAGCAGATACGCAGTATTTT
- TRBJ2-7 TRBV30 - CACEGCRQYF TGTGCCTGCGAAGGTTGTCGGCAGTACTTC
- TRBJ1-3 TRBV2 - CASRETEAGNTIYF TGTGCCAGCAGAGAGACAGAAGCTGGAAACACCATATATTTT
once TRBJ1-5 TRBV4-1 - CASSQILDRGNQPQHF TGCGCCAGCAGCCAGATACTGGACAGAGGCAATCAGCCCCAGCATTTT
few TRBJ2-5 TRBV4-1 TRBD1 CASSQEDRGRETQYF TGCGCCAGCAGCCAAGAGGACAGGGGGCGAGAGACCCAGTACTTC
few TRBJ1-1 TRBV5-4 TRBD1 CASSLGQGASGAFF TGTGCCAGCAGCTTGGGACAGGGTGCGTCGGGGGCTTTCTTT
- TRBJ1-2 TRBV19 - CASSATGTEPNYGYTF TGTGCCAGTAGTGCTACCGGGACCGAACCTAACTATGGCTACACCTTC
few TRBJ1-1 TRBV7-2 - CASSSGRNTEAFF TGTGCCAGCAGCTCGGGGAGAAACACTGAAGCTTTCTTT
- TRBJ2-7 TRBV5-1 - CASSPRLARTYEQYF TGCGCCAGCAGTCCAAGGCTAGCGAGAACATACGAGCAGTACTTC
- TRBJ2-3 TRBV29-1 - CSGGLADTQYF TGCAGCGGGGGTCTCGCAGATACGCAGTATTTT
few TRBJ2-7 TRBV28 - CASSLQEYEQYF TGTGCCAGCAGTTTACAGGAATACGAGCAGTACTTC
- TRBJ2-5 TRBV29-1 - CSVEGETQYF TGCAGCGTTGAGGGAGAGACCCAGTACTTC
once TRBJ2-3 TRBV29-1 - CSAGRGTHADTQYF TGCAGCGCAGGGCGGGGAACCCATGCAGATACGCAGTATTTT
few TRBJ1-2 TRBV28 TRBD1 CASSPGQANYGYTF TGTGCCAGCAGTCCCGGACAGGCTAACTATGGCTACACCTTC
- TRBJ1-6 TRBV2 - CASQGYNSPLHF TGTGCCAGCCAAGGGTATAATTCACCCCTCCACTTT
- TRBJ2-2 TRBV7-3 - CASSSQMFTGELFF TGTGCCAGCAGCTCACAGATGTTCACCGGGGAGCTGTTTTTT
- TRBJ1-5 TRBV25-1 - CASSASGNQPQHF TGTGCCAGCAGTGCGTCAGGGAATCAGCCCCAGCATTTT
- TRBJ2-3 TRBV5-6 - CASIMRQLTDTQYF TGTGCCAGCATTATGAGACAGCTCACAGATACGCAGTATTTT
- TRBJ2-5 TRBV7-8 TRBD1 CASSPGTVQETQYF TGTGCCAGCAGCCCCGGGACAGTACAAGAGACCCAGTACTTC
many TRBJ1-4 TRBV6-5 - CASSYKPQGGREKLFF TGTGCCAGCAGTTACAAACCGCAGGGAGGAAGAGAAAAACTGTTTTTT
- TRBJ1-6 TRBV6-5 TRBD1 CASSYGGQINSPLHF TGTGCCAGCAGTTACGGGGGACAGATTAATTCACCCCTCCACTTT
many TRBJ2-4 TRBV6-6 - CASSSGTDIQYF TGTGCCAGCAGTTCCGGGACGGACATTCAGTACTTC
few TRBJ2-2 TRBV6-5 - CATRARTGELFF TGTGCGACCCGGGCCCGCACCGGGGAGCTGTTTTTT
few TRBJ2-7 TRBV27 TRBD2 CASSLKPLGGAYEQYF TGTGCCAGCAGTTTGAAACCCCTTGGGGGGGCCTACGAGCAGTACTTC
- TRBJ2-1 TRBV30 TRBD1 CACQWTGRNEQFF TGTGCCTGTCAATGGACAGGGCGTAATGAGCAGTTCTTC
- TRBJ2-3 TRBV11-2 - CASSLGTSRGDTQYF TGTGCCAGCAGCTTAGGGACCTCACGAGGAGATACGCAGTATTTT
- TRBJ1-2 TRBV4-2 - CASSPPGYGYTF TGTGCCAGCAGTCCCCCCGGGTATGGCTACACCTTC
- TRBJ2-3 TRBV10-3 TRBD2 CAISEGTSQTDTQYF TGTGCCATCAGTGAGGGGACTAGCCAAACAGATACGCAGTATTTT
- TRBJ1-4 TRBV30 TRBD1 CAWSGTGGRNEKLFF TGTGCCTGGAGTGGGACAGGGGGCAGAAATGAAAAACTGTTTTTT
- TRBJ2-5 TRBV6-5 TRBD2 CASRWEAGGETQYF TGTGCCAGCAGGTGGGAAGCGGGAGGTGAGACCCAGTACTTC
- TRBJ1-2 TRBV6-5 - CASSSHPPGRKYGYTF TGTGCCAGCAGTTCCCACCCTCCGGGACGGAAGTATGGCTACACCTTC
- TRBJ2-3 TRBV4-1 - CASSQDPSDTQYF TGCGCCAGCAGCCAAGATCCGTCAGATACGCAGTATTTT
once TRBJ2-3 TRBV9 TRBD1 CASSPRDRENTQYF TGTGCCAGCAGCCCCCGGGACAGGGAAAATACGCAGTATTTT
- TRBJ2-1 TRBV6-1 TRBD2 CASSEGGWRGTWDEQFF TGTGCCAGCAGTGAAGGAGGTTGGCGGGGGACCTGGGATGAGCAGTTCTTC
few TRBJ2-4 TRBV5-1 TRBD1 CASSLAGDSLAKNIQYF TGCGCCAGCAGCTTGGCCGGGGACAGTTTAGCCAAAAACATTCAGTACTTC
few TRBJ1-2 TRBV28 - CASSLTAYGYTF TGTGCCAGCAGTCTGACAGCCTATGGCTACACCTTC
few TRBJ2-1 TRBV5-4 - CASSLVYGNNEQFF TGTGCCAGCAGCCTCGTTTACGGGAACAATGAGCAGTTCTTC
few TRBJ1-1 TRBV29-1 - CSVEDTGGDTEAFF TGCAGCGTTGAAGATACGGGCGGGGACACTGAAGCTTTCTTT
- TRBJ1-2 TRBV29-1 TRBD1 CSVSGQNYGYTF TGCAGCGTATCGGGACAGAACTATGGCTACACCTTC
- TRBJ2-1 TRBV7-2 - CASSLGGGARYNEQFF TGTGCCAGCAGCTTAGGAGGGGGGGCGAGATACAATGAGCAGTTCTTC
- TRBJ2-7 TRBV30 - CAWSVIQGYNEQYF TGTGCCTGGAGCGTCATACAGGGATATAACGAGCAGTACTTC
few TRBJ2-5 TRBV29-1 TRBD1 CSFLGGQGALETQYF TGCAGCTTCCTGGGTGGACAGGGGGCACTGGAGACCCAGTACTTC
few TRBJ2-1 TRBV30 - CAWSGPGREQFF TGTGCCTGGAGTGGACCGGGGAGAGAGCAGTTCTTC
few TRBJ2-7 TRBV6-1 TRBD2 CASSVTSDYYEQYF TGTGCCAGCAGTGTAACTAGCGATTACTACGAGCAGTACTTC
few TRBJ2-3 TRBV7-9 - CASSLGYADTQYF TGTGCCAGCAGCTTAGGATACGCAGATACGCAGTATTTT
- TRBJ2-7 TRBV25-1 - CASSEPGLVYEQYF TGTGCCAGCAGTGAACCTGGACTGGTCTACGAGCAGTACTTC
- TRBJ2-1 TRBV6-1 TRBD2 CASSERLAGTYNEQFF TGTGCCAGCAGTGAACGGCTAGCGGGGACATACAATGAGCAGTTCTTC
- TRBJ1-6 TRBV27 TRBD1 CASSPGQGPLHF TGTGCCAGCAGTCCAGGACAGGGTCCCCTCCACTTT
- TRBJ1-1 TRBV4-1 - CASSQVSDNKAFF TGCGCCAGCAGCCAAGTATCCGATAACAAAGCTTTCTTT
- TRBJ2-4 TRBV30 - CAWIPSVVGGKNIQYF TGTGCCTGGATCCCCTCAGTCGTCGGGGGCAAAAACATTCAGTACTTC
- TRBJ1-6 TRBV6-5 - CASRRTGSHSPLHF TGTGCCAGCAGGCGAACAGGGTCCCATTCACCCCTCCACTTT
- TRBJ2-5 TRBV2 - CASRPQGTQYF TGTGCCAGCAGGCCTCAGGGGACCCAGTACTTC
few TRBJ1-2 TRBV7-9 - CASSSSGEDGYTF TGTGCCAGCAGCTCCTCCGGGGAGGATGGCTACACCTTC
- TRBJ1-1 TRBV14 - CASSQDIDSLTSNMNTEAFF TGTGCCAGCAGCCAAGATATTGACAGCTTGACTAGTAACATGAACACTGAAGCTTTCTTT